A few counts support the clone carrying this T cell receptor beta chain. This record belongs to a study of siplizumab effects on memory and regulatory T cells. Generated by immunoSEQ multiplex PCR, the TCRdb table keeps only in-frame clones and is missing some. Of about 100,000 clones listed, 75% to 95% were seen once; the top ten hold 0.14% to 0.15%. Germline-derived CDR1 and CDR2 are KGHSH and LQKENI. The CDR3 runs to 14 residues. The ends were cut back, 2 bases at V and 0 bases at J, with 2 bases in the middle. The chain carries TRBV18 and TRBJ1-6; D uncertain. The sample taken for sequencing was CD4+ T cells sorted from blood. This TCR was sampled from a human donor in good health. CDR3 DNA sequence: TGTGCCAGCTCACCAAGCTCCTATAATTCACCCCTCCACTTT. This codes for CASSPSSYNSPLHF.